The TCR beta chain described here comes from a study of shared clonotypes between healthy human individuals (dated by TCRdb to 2018 to 2020). Some background on the complete study: Two women and a few men aged 18 to 49 years were included in the cohort. The study deeply sequenced blood TCR repertoires of five healthy adults to estimate repertoire size and the extent of clonotype sharing between individuals. Different laboratories and diverse techniques were used to prepare libraries and sequence TCR repertoires, to increase sequencing depth and limit assay-specific biases. Per donor, three plates each were used for CD4 naive and CD4 memory, two for CD8 naive, and one for CD8 memory. Between about 0.85 and 10 billion PBMCs per donor were obtained by leukapheresis.

Reading from cysteine to phenylalanine, the CDR3 counts 15 amino acids. Only CDR3 DNA remains: 45 bases, in frame from the first base. Germline trimming amounts to 6 bases on V and 8 bases on J, with 10 as the count of junction bases outside the gene matches. The germline V gene (reference sequence) provides CDR1 SGHAT and CDR2 FQDESV. In regard to this clone: Its binding antigen is unknown. No clone much larger than this one lies a single base away; base qualities are absent.

Using the deep immunoSEQ assay, multiplex PCR amplified TCR CDR3 regions from genomic DNA. Extracted genomic DNA from each cell subset was distributed evenly across all wells of several immunoSEQ 96-well plates, and each plate was treated as a replicate. For sorted subsets, each replicate PCR was loaded with about 0.2 ug genomic DNA, equivalent to 25,000 to 35,000 T cell genomes. The purified libraries were quantified using a Qubit 3.0 fluorometer, sized with a Bioanalyzer 2100, and then quantified again using the KAPA Library Quantification kit. Every immunoSEQ 96-well plate was sequenced on a dedicated single-read 150-cycle Illumina NextSeq 550 flow cell. The authors' analysis ran thus. Because only junctional sequences without quality scores were contained in the immunoSEQ output, filtering matching that applied to full-length reads could not be performed. Sequences were annotated with PyIR, a Python wrapper for IgBLAST v1.9, using IMGT germline references to assign V/J genes and CDR3. Reads were filtered out if the reads had weak V/J assignments (E-value above 1e-6), no CDR3, stop codons, out-of-frame junctions, or ambiguous translated residues. V3J clonotypes were defined as sequences sharing an identical inferred V gene, J gene, and CDR3 amino acid sequence. Percentage overlap between repertoires was calculated by dividing the number of shared unique clonotypes by the size of the smaller repertoire. RTK rarefaction, the Chao1 estimator, and Recon v2.1 estimates of unobserved clonotypes were used to assess repertoire richness. Generation probabilities for all TCRbeta clonotypes obtained by the gDNA method from a handful of donors were computed using OLGA. Not all clones reach the TCRdb copy of this immuneACCESS table, which keeps in-frame sequences only. Checked studies attribute under half of the gap to unresolved V genes and leave the rest unexplained. The DNA was the basis for D and trimming; V, J and clone size are from that table. The sample records millions of clones, 90% to 95% of which are singletons. The ten most abundant clones make up around 0.15% of the sample.

Beyond this particular receptor, the publication reports: Pairwise subsampling led to the expectation that sequencing depth would affect the degree of clonotype sharing among donors. Rarefaction of sorted-subset datasets indicated incomplete sequencing despite the large sequencing depth. Compared with non-shared clonotypes, clonotypes shared by all four sorted-subset donors had higher generation probabilities. Because the study included only a small number of donors, the genetic and exposure-history diversity represented was limited. Sampling was limited to blood, and TCR repertoires in tissue likely differ from TCR repertoires in blood. Estimated clonotype richness was generally larger for naive than for memory subsets. Roughly 5% of naive CD4, 3.5% of naive CD8, about 2.5% of memory CD4, and 0.4% of memory CD8 clonotypes were shared across a few donors.

Donors were healthy HIV-negative adults with no recently reported acute infections or vaccinations. Every donor was a Caucasian adult living in Nashville, Tennessee, USA. CD4+ T cells were enriched through magnetic negative selection, after which naive cells were positively selected on CD45RA and the remaining negative fraction served as the memory subset. After blood collection by leukapheresis, PBMCs were isolated using Ficoll-Histopaque density gradient centrifugation and then cryopreserved in the vapor phase of liquid nitrogen. Purity and quantity of every magnetically sorted T cell population were checked by analytical flow cytometry. From each sorted fraction, genomic DNA was isolated and quantified by UV absorbance on a Nanodrop 2000c.

This receptor was taken from a man between 18 and 35 years old in good health. The chain couples TRBV11-1 to TRBJ2-3, with TRBD2 identical over 11 junction bases. Material: naive CD4+ T cells sorted from blood. The sample's cell subset or site label is to be understood as: CD45RA+ positively selected. In nucleotides, the sequence is TGTGCCAGCAGTACCGGGCTAGCGGGGGGAGGTACGCAGTATTTT. It translates to CASSTGLAGGGTQYF.